The rows below give T cell receptor beta chains drawn from one sample of a study of T cell changes during pregnancy in multiple sclerosis. Libraries were prepared by immunoSEQ multiplex PCR; TCRdb keeps only in-frame clonotypes and omits some of them. The sample consists of 80,000 to 100,000 clones, 90% of them appearing once. The starting material was peripheral blood, obtained in the second trimester of pregnancy. The origin of the receptors is a female donor in good health, enrolled as a control in a pregnancy study. The CDR3 runs from the conserved cysteine through the conserved F or W. A D gene is named only where the DNA matches it firmly. Clone size appears in some rows only: once, few, many, or a class for an expanded clone.

j_call d_call v_call clone_size cdr3_aa cdr3_nt
TRBJ1-5 - TRBV27 - CASSWGGNSNQPQHF TGTGCCAGCAGTTGGGGGGGGAATAGCAATCAGCCCCAGCATTTT
TRBJ2-1 TRBD2 TRBV11-3 - CASSLEATSGLNEQFF TGTGCCAGCAGCTTAGAAGCGACTAGCGGGCTCAATGAGCAGTTCTTC
TRBJ1-4 TRBD1 TRBV6-5 - CASSYETGLAEKLFF TGTGCCAGCAGTTACGAGACAGGGTTAGCTGAAAAACTGTTTTTT
TRBJ1-1 - TRBV7-9 few CASSSTGGEAFF TGTGCCAGCAGCTCAACAGGAGGGGAAGCTTTCTTT
TRBJ1-5 - TRBV28 - CATQDSGLSNQPQHF TGTGCCACCCAGGACAGCGGACTTAGCAATCAGCCCCAGCATTTT
TRBJ1-2 TRBD1 TRBV7-8 - CASSLLDRGLNYGYTF TGTGCCAGCAGCCTCCTCGACAGGGGATTAAACTATGGCTACACCTTC
TRBJ2-7 TRBD1 TRBV5-1 - CASTLSGTGSYEQYF TGCGCCAGCACCTTATCCGGGACAGGGAGCTACGAGCAGTACTTC
TRBJ2-2 - TRBV27 - CASTLGRPYTGELFF TGTGCCAGCACCCTTGGGCGCCCATACACCGGGGAGCTGTTTTTT
TRBJ1-1 TRBD1 TRBV18 - CASSPLTGGWTEAFF TGTGCCAGCTCACCACTGACAGGGGGATGGACTGAAGCTTTCTTT
TRBJ2-7 - TRBV5-7 - CASNRSYEQYF TGTGCCAGCAACAGGTCCTACGAGCAGTACTTC
TRBJ2-7 TRBD2 TRBV7-2 few CASSVVSGTYEQYF TGTGCCAGCAGCGTGGTGAGCGGGACTTACGAGCAGTACTTC
TRBJ1-1 TRBD1 TRBV29-1 - CSVDRGRLPAEAFF TGCAGCGTGGACAGGGGGCGATTACCGGCCGAGGCTTTCTTT
TRBJ1-3 TRBD1 TRBV11-2 - CASSPTGGAGNTIYF TGTGCCAGCAGCCCAACAGGGGGCGCGGGAAACACCATATATTTT
TRBJ1-6 TRBD1 TRBV19 - CASRTRRQGAFNSPLHF TGTGCCAGTAGGACCCGGAGACAGGGGGCGTTTAATTCACCCCTCCACTTT
TRBJ1-2 TRBD1 TRBV27 - CASSFHQGVYGYTF TGTGCCAGCAGTTTCCATCAGGGGGTCTATGGCTACACCTTC
TRBJ2-1 TRBD1 TRBV4-2 - CASSYRDRGKYNEQFF TGTGCCAGCAGCTATAGGGACAGGGGGAAATACAATGAGCAGTTCTTC
TRBJ1-4 - TRBV4-1 - CATRQPAGEKLFF TGCGCCACGAGGCAACCTGCCGGCGAAAAACTGTTTTTT
TRBJ2-2 - TRBV5-1 - CASNRQDTGELFF TGCGCCAGCAACCGACAGGATACCGGGGAGCTGTTTTTT
TRBJ2-7 TRBD1 TRBV7-9 - CASSLWDRGADEQYF TGTGCCAGCAGCTTGTGGGACAGGGGGGCGGACGAGCAGTACTTC
TRBJ1-1 TRBD1 TRBV7-2 - CASSRDRRRTEAFF TGTGCCAGCAGTAGGGACAGGCGGCGGACTGAAGCTTTCTTT
TRBJ2-7 TRBD1 TRBV5-4 - CASSLVQGVREQYF TGTGCCAGCAGCTTGGTACAGGGGGTGAGGGAGCAGTACTTC
TRBJ1-5 - TRBV18 - CASSLRNQPQHF TGTGCCAGCTCCCTGCGGAATCAGCCCCAGCATTTT
TRBJ2-3 TRBD1 TRBV27 - CASSPAWTGETDTQYF TGTGCCAGCAGCCCAGCTTGGACAGGGGAGACAGATACGCAGTATTTT
TRBJ2-5 - TRBV28 - CASTWGMAGPQETQYF TGTGCCAGCACCTGGGGAATGGCGGGCCCCCAAGAGACCCAGTACTTC